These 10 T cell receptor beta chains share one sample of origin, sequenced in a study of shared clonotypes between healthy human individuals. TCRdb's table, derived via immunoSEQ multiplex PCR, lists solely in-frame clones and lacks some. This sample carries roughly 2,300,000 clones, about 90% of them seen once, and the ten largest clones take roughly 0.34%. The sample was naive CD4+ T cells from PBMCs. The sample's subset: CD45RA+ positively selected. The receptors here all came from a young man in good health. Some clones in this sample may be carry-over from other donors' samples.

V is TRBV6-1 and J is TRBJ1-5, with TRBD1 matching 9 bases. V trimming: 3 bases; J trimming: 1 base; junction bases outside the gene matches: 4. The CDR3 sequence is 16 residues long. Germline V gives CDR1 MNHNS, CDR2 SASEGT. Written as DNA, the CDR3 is TGTGCCAGCAGTGACACGACAGGGGGGAGCAATCAGCCCCAGCATTTT. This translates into CASSDTTGGSNQPQHF.

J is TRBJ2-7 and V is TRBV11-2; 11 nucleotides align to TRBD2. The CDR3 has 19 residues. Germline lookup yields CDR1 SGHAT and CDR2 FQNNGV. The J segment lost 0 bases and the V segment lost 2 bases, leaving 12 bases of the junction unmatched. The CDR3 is CASSLRMGTSGRSSYEQYF. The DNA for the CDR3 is TGTGCCAGCAGCTTAAGGATGGGGACTAGCGGACGGAGCTCCTACGAGCAGTACTTC.

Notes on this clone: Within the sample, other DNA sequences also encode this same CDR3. DNA for the CDR3: TGTGCCAGCAGTGCTAGCTCTGGAAACACCATATATTTT. Translation gives CASSASSGNTIYF. This chain connects TRBV2 to TRBJ1-3; unclear D gene. The CDR3 has 13 amino acids. Germline CDR1 SNHLY, CDR2 FYNNEI. V was trimmed by 4 bases and J by 0 bases, leaving 4 bases between them.

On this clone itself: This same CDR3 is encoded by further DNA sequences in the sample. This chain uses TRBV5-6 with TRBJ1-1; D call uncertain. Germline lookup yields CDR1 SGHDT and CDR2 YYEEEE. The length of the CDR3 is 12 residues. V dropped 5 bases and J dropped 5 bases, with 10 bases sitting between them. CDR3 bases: TGTGCCAGCAGTCTACCGGGGACTGAAGCTTTCTTT. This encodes CASSLPGTEAFF.

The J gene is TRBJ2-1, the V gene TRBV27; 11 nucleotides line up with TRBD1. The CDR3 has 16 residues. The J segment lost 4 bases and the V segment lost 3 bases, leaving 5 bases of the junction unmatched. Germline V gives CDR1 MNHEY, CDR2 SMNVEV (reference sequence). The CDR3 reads CASSLRGTGGYNEQFF. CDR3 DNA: TGTGCCAGCAGTTTGAGGGGGACAGGGGGGTACAATGAGCAGTTCTTC.

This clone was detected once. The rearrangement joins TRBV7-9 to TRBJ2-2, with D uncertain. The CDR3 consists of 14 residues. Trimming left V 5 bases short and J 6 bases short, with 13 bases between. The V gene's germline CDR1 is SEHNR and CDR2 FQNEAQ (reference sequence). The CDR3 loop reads CASSLTQTAGELFF. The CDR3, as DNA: TGTGCCAGCAGCCTGACACAGACGGCCGGGGAGCTGTTTTTT.

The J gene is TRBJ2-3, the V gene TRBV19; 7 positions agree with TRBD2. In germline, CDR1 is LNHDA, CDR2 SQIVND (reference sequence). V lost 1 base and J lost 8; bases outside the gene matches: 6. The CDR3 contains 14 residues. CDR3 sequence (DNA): TGTGCCAGTAGTATAGGCGGGAGTTTTGGTACGCAGTATTTT. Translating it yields CASSIGGSFGTQYF. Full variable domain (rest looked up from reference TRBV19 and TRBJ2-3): DGGITQSPKYLFRKEGQNVTLSCEQNLNHDAMYWYRQDPGQGLRLIYYSQIVNDFQKGDIAEGYSVSREKKESFPLTVTSAQKNPTAFYLCASSIGGSFGTQYFGPGTRLTVL.

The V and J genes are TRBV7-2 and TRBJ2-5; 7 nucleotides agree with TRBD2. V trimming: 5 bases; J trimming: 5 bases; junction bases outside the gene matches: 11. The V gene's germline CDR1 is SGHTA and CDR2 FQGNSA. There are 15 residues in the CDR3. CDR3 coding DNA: TGTGCCAGCAGCCAACCCCAACTAGCGTGGGAGACCCAGTACTTC. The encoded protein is CASSQPQLAWETQYF.

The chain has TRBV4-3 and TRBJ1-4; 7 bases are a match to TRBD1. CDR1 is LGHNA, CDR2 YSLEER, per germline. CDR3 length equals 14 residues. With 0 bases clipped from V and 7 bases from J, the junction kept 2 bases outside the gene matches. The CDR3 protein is CASSQDSGGEKLFF. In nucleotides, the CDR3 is TGCGCCAGCAGCCAAGATTCAGGGGGTGAAAAACTGTTTTTT.

The CDR3 loop reads CASSSPPGGSNTGELFF. The CDR3 DNA follows: TGTGCCAGCAGCTCTCCGCCGGGAGGTTCTAACACCGGGGAGCTGTTTTTT. The chain carries TRBV5-4 and TRBJ2-2; 7 nucleotides line up with TRBD2. The CDR3 runs to 17 residues. V dropped 3 bases and J dropped 2; count of bases not matched to a gene: 10. The germline V gene has CDR1 SGHNT and CDR2 YYREEE (reference sequence).